The 21 T cell receptor beta chains below come from one sample, sequenced in a study of neurological immune-mediated disorders (dated by TCRdb to the late 2010s). Library construction relied on 5' RACE. TCRdb records Illumina HiSeq 2500 as the sequencer. The raw public data were reprocessed by TCRdb itself: fastp quality trimming at Q25, MiXCR clonotype calling, in-frame beta chains only. Entries are consolidated by CDR3 protein sequence, retaining the most common genes and DNA. The sample table holds more than 70,000 distinct CDR3 sequences, of which about 10% were seen once. The ten biggest clones cover about 9.6% of the sample. The sample's time point label, in plain terms: longitudinal time-point 1 (baseline). Sequenced material: PBMCs. The receptors stem from a man under 40 in good health.

This clonotype was picked up many times. The chain is built from TRBV20-1 and TRBJ2-5, with D possibly matching TRBD2 (6 bases). The V and J ends lost 6 bases and 7 bases respectively, with 21 bases between them. The CDR3 is 14 amino acids. The germline V gene has CDR1 DFQATT and CDR2 SNEGSKA (reference sequence). The CDR3 loop reads CSAGGRASDRTQYF. CDR3 in DNA: TGCAGTGCCGGAGGGCGGGCTAGCGATAGGACCCAGTACTTC.

This clonotype was seen many times. The chain links TRBV5-1 to TRBJ2-2; a weak D match, TRBD1 (6 bases). V shed 2 bases and J shed 6 bases, with 14 bases lying between them. Per the germline V gene, CDR1 is SGHRS and CDR2 is YFSETQ. This CDR3 contains 15 residues. CDR3 nucleotides: TGCGCCAGCAGCTTCGACAGGTTGAAGGCCGGGGAGCTGTTTTTT. Residues: CASSFDRLKAGELFF.

This clonotype was seen at least ten times. The chain couples TRBV20-1 to TRBJ2-3; D uncertain. Germline values: CDR1 DFQATT, CDR2 SNEGSKA (reference sequence). This CDR3 is 16 amino acids long. Trimming removed 0 bases at V and 0 bases at J, with 13 bases between. The DNA of the CDR3 is TGCAGTGCTAGAGATAAGAGGCAGGCTAGCACAGATACGCAGTATTTT. Translating gives CSARDKRQASTDTQYF.

The table lists this clonotype with many counts. The chain links TRBV27 to TRBJ2-7; 11 bases match TRBD1. J gave up 4 bases and V 5 bases, and 10 bases lay outside the gene matches. Germline loops: CDR1 MNHEY, CDR2 SMNVEV (reference sequence). The length of the CDR3 is 16 residues. This CDR3 is CASSLLDRGLRYEQYF. The CDR3 DNA sequence: TGTGCCAGCAGTCTCCTGGACAGGGGGCTACGGTACGAGCAGTACTTC.

This clonotype was observed at least ten times. The rearrangement uses TRBV12-3 or TRBV12-4 and TRBJ2-5; possibly TRBD2 for D (6 bases). The CDR3 is made up of 13 amino acids. V was cut by 6 bases and J by 4 bases, with 12 bases left in between. CDR3 sequence: CASRGGLSETQYF. The CDR3 coding sequence is TGTGCCAGCAGGGGAGGACTATCAGAGACCCAGTACTTC.

This clonotype was seen at least ten times. V usage is TRBV5-1 and J usage is TRBJ2-1, with 12 bases lining up with TRBD2. The CDR3 extends over 15 amino acids. Germline CDR1 SGHRS, CDR2 YFSETQ. Germline trimming cut 3 bases from V and 9 bases from J; bases unmatched to any gene: 7. DNA of the CDR3: TGCGCCAGCAGCTATGGACTAGCGGGATTTGGTGAGCAGTTCTTC. Translation gives CASSYGLAGFGEQFF.

Ten or more counts support this clonotype. The chain couples TRBV13 to TRBJ1-1; a possible D gene is TRBD1 (6 bases). The CDR3 length is 15 residues. The germline V and J ends were trimmed by 5 bases and 2 bases, with 15 bases remaining between them. Germline lookup yields CDR1 PRHDT and CDR2 FYEKMQ (reference sequence). DNA of the CDR3: TGTGCCAGCAGCCTACTAAGGGGGTCCAACACTGAAGCTTTCTTT. Its translation: CASSLLRGSNTEAFF.

To note about this clonotype: It may be a read error: a sequence one base away is much more abundant. This sequence joins TRBV28 and TRBJ2-7; D may be TRBD2 (5 bases). Germline V gives CDR1 MDHEN, CDR2 SYDVKM. The length of the CDR3 is 13 residues. V lost 6 bases and J 3 bases, leaving 12 bases between the germline ends. The CDR3 sequence: CASRLVAHYEQYF. CDR3 nucleotides: TGTGCCAGCAGACTAGTGGCCCACTACGAGCAGTACTTC.

This clonotype was seen at least ten times. The V gene is TRBV10-3, the J gene TRBJ2-1, with D tentatively TRBD2 (5 bases). V lost 3 bases and J lost 0, with 9 bases in between. Per germline, CDR1 ENHRY and CDR2 SYGVKD. The CDR3 is made up of 15 amino acids. DNA of the CDR3: TGTGCCATCAGTGATCCTAGCCCCTCCTACAATGAGCAGTTCTTC. Protein sequence: CAISDPSPSYNEQFF.

This clonotype was observed at least ten times. This sequence joins TRBV24-1 and TRBJ2-2, with 8 bases that match TRBD1. The trim removed 5 bases at V and 5 bases at J, leaving 12 bases unmatched. The germline gives CDR1 KGHDR, CDR2 SFDVKD. The CDR3 is 17 amino acids. The CDR3 sequence: CATSGGETGVGTGELFF. CDR3 bases: TGTGCCACCAGTGGGGGTGAGACAGGGGTCGGTACCGGGGAGCTGTTTTTT.

The V and J genes are TRBV14 and TRBJ1-4; D remains ambiguous. CDR3 length: 15 residues. Per the germline V gene, CDR1 is SGHDN and CDR2 is FVKESK. The ends were cut back, 4 bases at V and 0 bases at J, with 9 bases in the middle. The chain's CDR3 is CASSPPGATNEKLFF. The CDR3, as DNA: TGTGCCAGCAGCCCCCCGGGAGCAACTAATGAAAAACTGTTTTTT.

Ten or more counts support this clonotype. The chain links TRBV12-3 or TRBV12-4 to TRBJ1-1; tentative D call: TRBD1 (5 bases). Trimming pared 6 bases from V and 0 bases from J, leaving 14 bases between. The CDR3 runs to 15 residues. CDR3 sequence: CASRTPGSMNTEAFF. The DNA of the CDR3 is TGTGCCAGCAGGACCCCAGGGTCAATGAACACTGAAGCTTTCTTT.

There are many counts of this clonotype. The chain joins TRBV4-2 to TRBJ1-2, with a weak D call TRBD1 (5 bases). V lost 1 base and J lost 0, with 15 bases in between. In germline, CDR1 is LGHNA, CDR2 YNFKEQ. CDR3 length: 17 residues. The CDR3 loop is CASSQVGVGGTNYGYTF. In DNA form, the CDR3 reads TGTGCCAGCAGCCAAGTGGGGGTGGGAGGGACTAACTATGGCTACACCTTC.

The table lists this clonotype with many counts. The chain has TRBV12-3 or TRBV12-4 and TRBJ1-6, with TRBD1 matching over 9 bases. Trimming took 5 bases from V and 10 from J; bases not matched to a gene: 6. The CDR3 loop spans 14 amino acids. As DNA, the CDR3 is TGTGCCAGCAGTCGACAGGGGGAGAACTCACCCCTCCACTTT. Encoded protein: CASSRQGENSPLHF.

CDR3 nucleotides: TGTGCCAGCAGCCGGGAGGGCCTCTACAATGAGCAGTTCTTC. Its translation is CASSREGLYNEQFF. The chain employs TRBV2 and TRBJ2-1; 8 nucleotides line up with TRBD2. J lost 3 bases, V lost 6 bases, and 4 bases had no gene match. Germline V gives CDR1 SNHLY, CDR2 FYNNEI. The CDR3 contains 14 residues. Using reference TRBV2 and TRBJ2-1 for the parts outside the CDR3, the full variable domain is EPEVTQTPSHQVTQMGQEVILRCVPISNHLYFYWYRQILGQKVEFLVSFYNNEISEKSEIFDDQFSVERPDGSNFTLKIRSTKLEDSAMYFCASSREGLYNEQFFGPGTRLTVL.

This clonotype was picked up many times. The chain has TRBV28 and TRBJ1-2; unclear D gene. There are 15 residues in the CDR3. Looked up from germline, CDR1 is MDHEN and CDR2 is SYDVKM. Trimming pared 5 bases from V and 5 bases from J, leaving 18 bases between. The CDR3: CASSPRMDGSYGYTF. DNA of the CDR3: TGTGCCAGCAGTCCCAGAATGGACGGATCATATGGCTACACCTTC.

This clonotype showed up many times. For the CDR3, the DNA is TGTGCCAGCAGTGAAATAACCAATGAGCAGTTCTTC. Translation: CASSEITNEQFF. The chain joins TRBV6-1 to TRBJ2-1, with D hard to call. The CDR3 covers 12 residues. Trimming pared 2 bases from V and 6 bases from J, leaving 5 bases between. Germline lookup yields CDR1 MNHNS and CDR2 SASEGT.

In this sample, this clonotype turned up many times. The J gene is TRBJ2-5, the V gene TRBV24-1; 9 nucleotides line up with TRBD1. This CDR3 has 13 residues. CDR1 KGHDR and CDR2 SFDVKD come from the germline V gene. V was pared by 8 bases and J by 5 bases, with 5 bases of the junction left unmatched. Here the CDR3 DNA reads TGTGCCACCAAGGGACAGGGACAGGAGACCCAGTACTTC. This codes for CATKGQGQETQYF.

This clonotype came up many times. The gene calls are TRBV28 and TRBJ2-7, with TRBD1 as a possible D gene (7 bases). Trimming took off 6 bases at V and 5 bases at J, with 17 bases between the two ends. This CDR3 has 14 residues. Germline CDR1 MDHEN, CDR2 SYDVKM. The CDR3 nucleotides are TGTGCCAGCAGAGGAGGAGGGGGCCTCGACGAGCAGTACTTC. It translates to CASRGGGGLDEQYF.

The sample holds many counts of this clonotype. The rearrangement uses TRBV11-1 and TRBJ2-2, with a tentative D call TRBD1 (5 bases). Germline CDR1 and CDR2: SGHAT and FQDESV (reference sequence). With 5 bases removed from V and 1 base from J, the gap between germline ends came to 11 bases. CDR3 length: 15 amino acids. DNA of the CDR3: TGTGCCAGCAGCAGACAGCTAGTGAACACCGGGGAGCTGTTTTTT. Translating it yields CASSRQLVNTGELFF.

This clonotype appeared many times. This chain uses TRBV10-2 with TRBJ2-7; D is ambiguous. Germline lookup yields CDR1 WSHSY and CDR2 SAAADI. Trimming pared 1 base from V and 5 bases from J, leaving 12 bases between. The CDR3 is 14 residues long. CDR3 protein: CASSEWVATNEQYF. DNA of the CDR3: TGCGCCAGCAGTGAGTGGGTAGCAACCAACGAGCAGTACTTC.